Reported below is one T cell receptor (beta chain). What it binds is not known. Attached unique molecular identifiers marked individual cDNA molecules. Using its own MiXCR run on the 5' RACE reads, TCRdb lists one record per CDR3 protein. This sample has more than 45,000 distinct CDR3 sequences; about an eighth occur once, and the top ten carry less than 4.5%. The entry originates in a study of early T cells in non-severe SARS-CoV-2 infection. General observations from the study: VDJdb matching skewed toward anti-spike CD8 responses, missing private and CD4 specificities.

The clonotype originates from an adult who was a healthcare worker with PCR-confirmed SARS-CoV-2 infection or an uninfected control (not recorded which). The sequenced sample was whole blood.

The CDR3 DNA sequence: TGTGCCAGCTGGGAACGAAACACCATATATTTT. Protein sequence: CASWERNTIYF. The J gene is TRBJ1-3, the V gene TRBV28; no definite D call. Germline CDR1 reads MDHEN; CDR2 reads SYDVKM. The CDR3 is made up of 11 amino acids. Trimming removed 8 bases from V and 5 bases from J, with 7 bases in between.